One sample yielded the 28 T cell receptor beta chains listed below, sequenced in a study of blood T cells in healthy people across ages. PCR was performed a second time for 7 to 11 cycles using a sample-barcoded 5' primer and a J-beta primer mix. MiXCR was run by TCRdb on the 5' RACE reads, yielding one entry per CDR3 protein. This table has around 1.5 million distinct CDR3 sequences, roughly 30% appearing once. The source material was blood. Source of these receptors: a woman in her 30s in good health.

The CDR3 is CASSLMRQGAYGYTF. The CDR3 nucleotides are TGTGCCAGCAGCTTAATGCGACAGGGGGCTTATGGCTACACCTTC. The rearrangement links TRBV11-2 to TRBJ1-2, with TRBD1 matching 10 bases. Germline CDR1 reads SGHAT; CDR2 reads FQNNGV. The V gene end was trimmed by 2 bases and the J gene end by 5 bases; junction bases not matched to a gene: 5. This CDR3 has 15 amino acids.

This chain connects TRBV24-1 to TRBJ2-3; no firm D call. Looked up from germline, CDR1 is KGHDR and CDR2 is SFDVKD. V was cut by 5 bases and J by 7 bases, with 6 bases left in between. This CDR3 is built from 11 residues. CDR3 sequence: CATSVVNTQYF. In DNA, the CDR3 is TGTGCCACCAGTGTAGTAAATACGCAGTATTTT.

This chain joins TRBV7-6 and TRBJ2-3, with a possible D match to TRBD2 (6 bases). Trimming cost V 6 bases and J 2 bases, with 18 bases left between them. The CDR3 totals 16 residues. The germline CDR1 and CDR2 sequences are SGHVS and FNYEAQ. The CDR3 loop reads CASSFARGTLTDTQYF. CDR3 DNA: TGTGCCAGCAGTTTCGCACGGGGGACCCTCACAGATACGCAGTATTTT.

This clonotype was found once. This may arise from a read error, as a much more abundant clone is one base away. V and J are TRBV3-1 and TRBJ2-1, with D maybe TRBD1 (5 bases). The CDR3 has 15 residues. Germline V lookup: CDR1 LGHDT, CDR2 YNNKEL (reference sequence). CDR3 region: CASSQGLTSYNGQFF. The CDR3 DNA follows: TGTGCCAGCAGCCAGGGGCTAACCTCCTACAATGGGCAGTTCTTC.

This sequence joins TRBV7-9 and TRBJ2-1; D unclear. With 6 bases removed from V and 7 bases from J, the gap between germline ends came to 10 bases. Germline CDR1 SEHNR, CDR2 FQNEAQ (reference sequence). This CDR3 spans 12 amino acids. CDR3 amino acids: CASSRPLNEQFF. The CDR3 region has the DNA TGTGCCAGCAGTCGACCCTTGAATGAGCAGTTCTTC.

The chain combines TRBV5-1 with TRBJ2-5; no clear D. Trimming took off 2 bases at V and 1 base at J, with 12 bases between the two ends. The germline CDR1 and CDR2 sequences are SGHRS and YFSETQ. CDR3 size: 15 residues. CDR3 bases: TGCGCCAGCAGCTTAGTAGCCCGGCCCCAAGAGACCCAGTACTTC. It yields the protein CASSLVARPQETQYF.

The chain uses TRBV4-2 and TRBJ1-6; D ambiguous. Looked up from germline, CDR1 is LGHNA and CDR2 is YNFKEQ. V lost 4 bases and J 7 bases, leaving 14 bases between the germline ends. The CDR3 runs to 15 residues. This CDR3 reads CASSPSGLGNSPLHF. The CDR3 nucleotides are TGTGCCAGCAGCCCGAGCGGACTGGGGAATTCACCCCTCCACTTT.

The V and J genes are TRBV3-1 and TRBJ1-4, with D possibly being TRBD1 (5 bases). Looked up from germline, CDR1 is LGHDT and CDR2 is YNNKEL (reference sequence). CDR3 size: 16 residues. Trimming shortened V by 5 bases and J by 2 bases, and 15 bases separated the two germline ends. The CDR3 region is CASSMTARRTNEKLFF. As DNA, the CDR3 is TGTGCCAGCAGCATGACAGCACGGAGGACTAATGAAAAACTGTTTTTT.

This clonotype showed up just a few times. The chain employs TRBV3-1 and TRBJ2-3; no firm D call. This CDR3 spans 14 amino acids. V dropped 3 bases and J dropped 2 bases, with 9 bases sitting between them. Germline CDR1 and CDR2: LGHDT and YNNKEL (reference sequence). The CDR3 region is CASSHAAYTDTQYF. CDR3 in DNA: TGTGCCAGCAGCCACGCAGCGTACACAGATACGCAGTATTTT.

There are a few counts of this clonotype. The germline gene is not matched at one end of the junction; a read error may be the cause. This chain links TRBV10-3 with TRBJ2-7, with D tentatively TRBD1 (6 bases). Germline-derived CDR1 and CDR2 are ENHRY and SYGVKD. The CDR3 sequence is 12 residues long. The CDR3 coding sequence is TGTGCCACCAGTTACCTCAGGGGCGAGCAGTACTTC. It translates to CATSYLRGEQYF.

The CDR3 nucleotides are TGTGCCAGCTCACCGGACAGGAACCACGAGCAGTACTTC. Encoded protein: CASSPDRNHEQYF. J is TRBJ2-5 and V is TRBV18; TRBD1 matches at 7 bases. The DNA end lines up better with TRBJ2-7; the J call may be wrong. Germline-derived CDR1 and CDR2 are KGHSH and LQKENI. This CDR3 has 13 amino acids.

The CDR3 is CASSLVLGPQEQFF. The CDR3 DNA reads TGCGCCAGCAGCTTGGTTCTGGGTCCCCAGGAGCAGTTCTTC. J is TRBJ2-1 and V is TRBV5-1; D is unresolved. The CDR3 sequence is 14 residues long. Deletions cut 0 bases from V and 10 bases from J, with 14 bases between. CDR1 and CDR2 (germline): SGHRS, YFSETQ.

This chain uses TRBV28 with TRBJ2-1; TRBD2 matches 8 bases. The V and J ends lost 2 bases and 15 bases, in that order; junction bases with no gene match: 24. CDR1 MDHEN and CDR2 SYDVKM come from the germline V gene. The CDR3 is 18 residues long. CDR3 coding DNA: TGTGCCAGCAGTTTAGAGGGGGTCGACAATGGTGGCGGGAGGAGGGGGTTCTTC. This encodes CASSLEGVDNGGGRRGFF.

A few counts support this clonotype. The chain recombines TRBV3-1 with TRBJ2-7; D may be TRBD1 or TRBD2 (5 bases each). Germline CDR1 LGHDT, CDR2 YNNKEL (reference sequence). V gave up 4 bases and J gave up 0 bases, with 13 bases separating them. This CDR3 is built from 15 residues. CDR3 residues: CASSPPGLSSYEQYF. CDR3 coding DNA: TGTGCCAGCAGCCCCCCGGGGCTGAGCTCCTACGAGCAGTACTTC.

This clonotype occurred a few times. The chain uses TRBV2 and TRBJ2-1, with 11 bases fitting TRBD2. CDR1 and CDR2 (germline): SNHLY, FYNNEI. The CDR3 runs 16 residues. V lost 4 bases, J lost 4 bases, and 6 bases stayed unmatched. CDR3 in DNA: TGTGCCAGCAGTGCTCCCGGGACTAGCGGATACAATGAGCAGTTCTTC. As protein: CASSAPGTSGYNEQFF. Combining the CDR3 with reference TRBV2 and TRBJ2-1 gives the whole variable domain EPEVTQTPSHQVTQMGQEVILRCVPISNHLYFYWYRQILGQKVEFLVSFYNNEISEKSEIFDDQFSVERPDGSNFTLKIRSTKLEDSAMYFCASSAPGTSGYNEQFFGPGTRLTVL.

The sample holds a few counts of this clonotype. This chain joins TRBV7-6 and TRBJ2-5, with D unresolved. The CDR3 loop spans 14 amino acids. V gave up 1 base and J gave up 3 bases, with 9 bases separating them. The germline CDR1 and CDR2 sequences are SGHVS and FNYEAQ. Written as DNA, the CDR3 is TGTGCCAGCAGCTTAGGGACCCTCAAAGAGACCCAGTACTTC. Amino acids: CASSLGTLKETQYF.

This clonotype occurred many times. The V and J genes are TRBV4-1 and TRBJ2-7; D uncertain. This CDR3 contains 14 residues. Germline values: CDR1 MGHRA, CDR2 YSYEKL. V shed 0 bases and J shed 6 bases, with 12 bases lying between them. In DNA form, the CDR3 reads TGCGCCAGCAGCCAAGATCCGCTGGGTCCCGAGCAGTACTTC. Translated, it gives CASSQDPLGPEQYF.

In this sample, this clonotype turned up a few times. Here the CDR3 DNA reads TGCGCCAGCAGCCAAGACACGCCGATCCACGGGTTGAACTTGGACAAAGAGACCCAGTACTTC. It translates to CASSQDTPIHGLNLDKETQYF. V gene TRBV4-1 combines with J gene TRBJ2-5, with D perhaps TRBD1 (5 bases). The CDR3 spans 21 residues. Between the trimmed V and J ends, which lost 0 bases and 3 bases, there was a span of 29 bases. The V gene's germline CDR1 is MGHRA and CDR2 YSYEKL.

The rearrangement uses TRBV12-3 or TRBV12-4 and TRBJ2-1; D gene unclear. The length of the CDR3 is 13 residues. V lost 6 bases and J lost 13, with 19 bases in between. DNA for the CDR3: TGTGCCAGCAGCCCCCACCTGGGCGGTCTCCAGTTCTTC. It codes for CASSPHLGGLQFF.

This clonotype was found a few times. V usage is TRBV5-1 and J usage is TRBJ1-1; tentatively, D is TRBD1 (6 bases). The germline V gene encodes CDR1 SGHRS and CDR2 YFSETQ. V shed 3 bases and J shed 2 bases, with 17 bases lying between them. This CDR3 spans 16 amino acids. CDR3 DNA sequence: TGCGCCAGCAGCTCTCTTCTCGGACAGATAAACACTGAAGCTTTCTTT. The encoded protein is CASSSLLGQINTEAFF.

This clonotype was recorded at least ten times. The chain combines TRBV2 with TRBJ2-1; TRBD1 agrees at 9 bases. Germline V CDR1 and CDR2: SNHLY, FYNNEI. This CDR3 spans 15 amino acids. The trim removed 6 bases at V and 3 bases at J, leaving 6 bases unmatched. This CDR3 reads CASSSGTGLYNEQFF. CDR3 DNA sequence: TGTGCCAGCAGCTCCGGGACAGGGCTCTACAATGAGCAGTTCTTC. The full variable domain, its missing parts supplied by reference TRBV2 and TRBJ2-1, is EPEVTQTPSHQVTQMGQEVILRCVPISNHLYFYWYRQILGQKVEFLVSFYNNEISEKSEIFDDQFSVERPDGSNFTLKIRSTKLEDSAMYFCASSSGTGLYNEQFFGPGTRLTVL.

This clonotype has only a few counts. The chain recombines TRBV28 with TRBJ1-2; 7 bases are shared with TRBD1. CDR1 MDHEN and CDR2 SYDVKM come from the germline V gene. Trimming removed 2 bases from V and 6 bases from J; junction bases left unmatched: 6. This CDR3 has 14 residues. CDR3 protein: CASSLTTGSNGYTF. CDR3 sequence (DNA): TGTGCCAGCAGTTTAACGACAGGGAGTAATGGCTACACCTTC.

The chain employs TRBV6-4 and TRBJ2-2; TRBD2 matches at 7 bases. The CDR3 consists of 17 residues. The V gene end was trimmed by 4 bases and the J gene end by 2 bases; junction bases not matched to a gene: 10. Germline CDR1 is MRHNA and CDR2 is SNTAGT. The CDR3 sequence is CASSGSSGTTNTGELFF. The CDR3, as DNA: TGTGCCAGCAGTGGCTCATCCGGGACTACTAACACCGGGGAGCTGTTTTTT.

The chain joins TRBV7-2 to TRBJ1-1; TRBD1 matches 8 bases. V was pared by 3 bases and J by 3 bases, with 6 bases of the junction left unmatched. The germline V gene encodes CDR1 SGHTA and CDR2 FQGNSA. This CDR3 spans 15 amino acids. The CDR3 is CASSLDREGDTEAFF. The CDR3 nucleotides read TGTGCCAGCAGCTTGGACAGGGAGGGGGACACTGAAGCTTTCTTT.

The J gene is TRBJ2-1, the V gene TRBV20-1, with 10 bases lining up with TRBD2. From germline, CDR1 is DFQATT and CDR2 SNEGSKA (reference sequence). CDR3 size: 16 residues. V lost 2 bases, J lost 11 bases, and 15 bases stayed unmatched. The CDR3 reads CSARSPSGRAGGKQFF. CDR3 DNA sequence: TGCAGTGCTAGATCTCCCAGCGGGAGGGCCGGAGGTAAGCAGTTCTTC.

V usage is TRBV5-1 and J usage is TRBJ2-7, with D perhaps TRBD2 (6 bases). Between the trimmed V and J ends, which lost 3 bases and 6 bases, there was a span of 22 bases. Germline V gene sequence: CDR1 SGHRS, CDR2 YFSETQ. This CDR3 spans 16 amino acids. Here the CDR3 reads CASSWVTGTGVGEQYF. As DNA, the CDR3 is TGCGCCAGCAGCTGGGTTACCGGGACGGGAGTAGGCGAGCAGTACTTC.

V usage is TRBV27 and J usage is TRBJ1-5; possible D gene TRBD1, 6 bases. This CDR3 comprises 16 residues. Looked up from germline, CDR1 is MNHEY and CDR2 is SMNVEV (reference sequence). V shed 8 bases and J shed 6 bases, with 23 bases lying between them. The CDR3 nucleotides read TGTGCCAGCGGACCTACAGGGAGTCGGGGTTGTCAGCCCCAGCATTTT. Translating it yields CASGPTGSRGCQPQHF.

The chain recombines TRBV12-3 or TRBV12-4 with TRBJ2-3, with 14 bases that match TRBD2. CDR3 length: 16 amino acids. V was clipped by 3 bases and J by 7 bases; unmatched bases: 6. CDR3 DNA: TGTGCCAGCAGTTTCCGGACTAGCGGGAGGACTAATACGCAGTATTTT. Amino acid sequence: CASSFRTSGRTNTQYF.